This TCR beta chain is drawn from a study of T-cell reconstitution after alpha-beta-depleted transplantation in children. General observations from the study: Some patients' high day-60 TCRbeta diversity was traced to surviving recipient T cells and thymic progenitors.

The junction had 14 bases not matched to a gene; V was cut back by 3 bases and J by 7 bases. Germline lookup yields CDR1 LGHNA and CDR2 YNFKEQ. The CDR3 runs 17 residues. As it was prepared, the TCRbeta library received unique molecular identifiers. Via MiXCR, TCRdb re-called the PCR reads, giving one row per CDR3 protein. The repertoire holds about 90,000 distinct CDR3 sequences, with roughly 16% as singletons. To note about this clonotype: The target antigen is unknown.

The sequence derives from a male patient under 10 years old who had a stem cell transplant for acute lymphoblastic leukemia, so the T cells may come from the graft donor. The chain recombines TRBV4-2 with TRBJ2-1, with TRBD1 identical over 8 bases. The sequencing here drew on PBMCs, mostly from graft donor cells, taken 180 days after TCRalphabeta/CD19-depleted stem cell transplant. The CDR3 region is CASSHSGMGQAVNEQFF. The CDR3 DNA follows: TGTGCCAGCAGCCATTCTGGCATGGGACAGGCGGTAAATGAGCAGTTCTTC.